A selection of T cell receptor beta chains follows, all from one sample in a study of T cell repertoires in cytomegalovirus infection. Their recognized antigens are unknown. One entry per CDR3 protein, called by TCRdb with MiXCR from the reads. Of some 200,000 distinct CDR3 sequences listed, roughly 34% are singletons. The material was CD8+ T cells from cultured PBMCs, obtained from culture after CMV antigen stimulation. These receptors were collected from a human donor in good health (CMV status not recorded). Some clones in this sample may be carry-over from other donors' samples. CDR3s include the opening cysteine and the closing phenylalanine or tryptophan. A D gene is named only where the DNA matches it firmly. The size entry is marked missing in some rows and otherwise reads once, few, many or a size class.

D gene | J gene | clone size | V gene | CDR3 DNA | CDR3 protein
- | TRBJ2-3 | - | TRBV4-1 | TGCGCCAGCAGCCAGGTCGGGTTAGGGGTCGCAGATACGCAGTATTTT | CASSQVGLGVADTQYF
- | TRBJ1-1 | few | TRBV27 | TGTGCCAGCAGTGCCCCGGGCTCTAAGAGCACTGAAGCTTTCTTT | CASSAPGSKSTEAFF
TRBD1 | TRBJ2-4 | few | TRBV7-3 | TGTGCCAGCAGCTCGGACAGGGACAAAAACATTCAGTACTTC | CASSSDRDKNIQYF
TRBD1 | TRBJ2-1 | few | TRBV6-6 | TGTGCCAGCAGTCAAGGGGACAGGGTGATGCATGAGCAGTTCTTC | CASSQGDRVMHEQFF
TRBD1 | TRBJ1-1 | few | TRBV12-3/TRBV12-4 | TGTGCCAGCAGTTTTTGGCAGGGGGACACTGAAGCTTTCTTT | CASSFWQGDTEAFF
TRBD2 | TRBJ2-4 | few | TRBV12-5 | TGTGCTAGTGGTTTGGTACGAGCACTAGCGGGGGGGCTGTCGGCCAAAAACATTCAGTACTTC | CASGLVRALAGGLSAKNIQYF
- | TRBJ2-7 | few | TRBV6-1 | TGTGCCAGCAGTTCGTCACCTCCCTACGAGCAGTACTTC | CASSSSPPYEQYF
- | TRBJ1-1 | - | TRBV2 | TGTGCCAGCAGTGATGGGGCGAACACTGAAGCTTTCTTT | CASSDGANTEAFF
TRBD1 | TRBJ2-5 | - | TRBV7-8 | TGTGCCAGCAGCCTAGGGGACAGAAGGGAGACCCAGTACTTC | CASSLGDRRETQYF
- | TRBJ1-1 | few | TRBV27 | TGTGCCAGCAGTAGGGCAGGGTCGAACACTGAAGCTTTCTTT | CASSRAGSNTEAFF
TRBD2 | TRBJ2-3 | - | TRBV18 | TGTGCCAGCTCCAGAGCGGGGGGGCGAGATACGCAGTATTTT | CASSRAGGRDTQYF
TRBD1 | TRBJ2-1 | - | TRBV12-3/TRBV12-4 | TGTGCCAGCAGTTTGACGGGACAGGGGTACAATGAGCAGTTCTTC | CASSLTGQGYNEQFF
TRBD1 | TRBJ1-1 | few | TRBV6-1 | TGTGCCAGCAGTGAATGGACAGGCACTGAAGCTTTCTTT | CASSEWTGTEAFF
- | TRBJ2-3 | - | TRBV9 | TGTGCCAGCGGGACGGGCACAGATACGCAGTATTTT | CASGTGTDTQYF
TRBD2 | TRBJ2-3 | many | TRBV7-3 | TGTGCCAGCAGCCAGATTCTAGCGGGCACAGATACGCAGTATTTT | CASSQILAGTDTQYF
- | TRBJ2-6 | many | TRBV6-1 | TGTGCCAGCAGCCCAGGGACCCCGACGTGGGGGGCCAACGTCCTGACTTTC | CASSPGTPTWGANVLTF
- | TRBJ2-5 | - | TRBV20-1 | TGCAGTGCTAGAGATGCTGCGTCGGGCGCGCCGATGGAGACCCAGTACTTC | CSARDAASGAPMETQYF
- | TRBJ1-6 | few | TRBV20-1 | TGCAGTGCTAGAGATCCCCTGAGCTCCTATAATTCACCCCTCCACTTT | CSARDPLSSYNSPLHF
- | TRBJ1-1 | - | TRBV11-2 | TGTGCCAGCAGCTTACGCCTGGCAGACCAAGCTTTCTTT | CASSLRLADQAFF
TRBD2 | TRBJ2-5 | many | TRBV7-8 | TGTGCCAGCAGCTTAGGAACTAGCGGGGGGGCAAAGGAGACCCAGTACTTC | CASSLGTSGGAKETQYF
TRBD2 | TRBJ2-1 | - | TRBV20-1 | TGCAGTGCAAATCTAGCGGGGGTTTACAATGAGCAGTTCTTC | CSANLAGVYNEQFF
- | TRBJ2-7 | - | TRBV12-5 | TGTGCTAGTGGTTTGGTACGGAGGGGGGAAGGAGACGAGCAGTACTTC | CASGLVRRGEGDEQYF
- | TRBJ2-1 | - | TRBV29-1 | TGCAGCGTAAAAGACCCGGGCCCCATCTATGAGCAGTTCTTC | CSVKDPGPIYEQFF
- | TRBJ2-1 | - | TRBV28 | TGTGCCAGCAGTTTATTGCAGGGCCTTGAAAATAATGAGCAGTTCTTC | CASSLLQGLENNEQFF
- | TRBJ2-1 | - | TRBV30 | TGTGCCTGGAGTGGGATCCCCGGCAATGAGCAGTTCTTC | CAWSGIPGNEQFF
- | TRBJ1-1 | - | TRBV11-2 | TGTGCCAGCAGCTTATGGGGCACGGACGGGGCTGAAGCTTTCTTT | CASSLWGTDGAEAFF
- | TRBJ2-7 | - | TRBV27 | TGTGCCAGCAGTTCCCCCGATTCGACAGGAAGCGAGCAGTACTTC | CASSSPDSTGSEQYF
- | TRBJ1-1 | - | TRBV6-1 | TGTGCCAGCAGTTCCGACGCGGGATCTACTGAAGCTTTCTTT | CASSSDAGSTEAFF
- | TRBJ2-1 | - | TRBV12-3/TRBV12-4 | TGTGCCAGCAGTACTAGAGGGGAACGTCGGGAGCCATACAATGAGCAGTTCTTC | CASSTRGERREPYNEQFF
- | TRBJ2-1 | - | TRBV2 | TGTGCCAGCCCAGGGACTGAAACTAACTACAATGAGCAGTTCTTC | CASPGTETNYNEQFF
- | TRBJ2-4 | - | TRBV6-5 | TGTGCCAGCAGTGGGGCGATAGCCAAAAACATTCAGTACTTC | CASSGAIAKNIQYF
TRBD2 | TRBJ2-5 | few | TRBV28 | TGTGCCAGCAACGCCCAAATAATAGCGGGAGGGCGCGAGACCCAGTACTTC | CASNAQIIAGGRETQYF
- | TRBJ1-1 | many | TRBV5-4 | TGTGCCAGCAGCCCGTGGGGGGGGCTCCCCACTGAAGCTTTCTTT | CASSPWGGLPTEAFF
TRBD1 | TRBJ1-2 | few | TRBV2 | TGTGCCAGCAGGATAACAGGGGCTGACTATGGCTACACCTTC | CASRITGADYGYTF
TRBD1 | TRBJ1-1 | few | TRBV10-3 | TGTGCCATCAGTGATGCTCCGGGACAGGGCCCCCTACTTGAAGCTTTCTTT | CAISDAPGQGPLLEAFF
- | TRBJ2-7 | - | TRBV11-2 | TGTGCCAGCAGGCCGACACTGGCCTACGAGCAGTACTTC | CASRPTLAYEQYF